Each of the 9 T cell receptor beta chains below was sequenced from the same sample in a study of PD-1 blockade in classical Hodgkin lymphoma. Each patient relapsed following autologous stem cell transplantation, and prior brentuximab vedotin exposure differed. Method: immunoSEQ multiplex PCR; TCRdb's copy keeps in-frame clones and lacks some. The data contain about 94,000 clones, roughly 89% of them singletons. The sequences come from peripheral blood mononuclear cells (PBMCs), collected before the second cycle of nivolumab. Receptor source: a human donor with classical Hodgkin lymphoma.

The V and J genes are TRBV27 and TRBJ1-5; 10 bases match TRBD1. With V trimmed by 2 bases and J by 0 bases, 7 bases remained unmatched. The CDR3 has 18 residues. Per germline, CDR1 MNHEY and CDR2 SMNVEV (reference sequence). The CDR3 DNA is TGTGCCAGCAGTTTAGCGGGACAGGGGACTTATAGCAATCAGCCCCAGCATTTT. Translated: CASSLAGQGTYSNQPQHF.

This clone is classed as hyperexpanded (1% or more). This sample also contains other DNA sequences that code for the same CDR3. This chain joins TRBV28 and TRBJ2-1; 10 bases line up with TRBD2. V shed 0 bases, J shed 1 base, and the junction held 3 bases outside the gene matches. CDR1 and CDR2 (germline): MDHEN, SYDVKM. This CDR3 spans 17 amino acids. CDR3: CASSLWASGSSYNEQFF. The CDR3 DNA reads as TGTGCCAGCAGTTTATGGGCTAGCGGGAGTTCCTACAATGAGCAGTTCTTC.

The CDR3 nucleotides read TGTGCCAGCAGCAACTCCTGCGAGCAGTACTTC. This encodes CASSNSCEQYF. The V call is TRBV21-1, the J call TRBJ2-7; the table's D gene call, TRBD2, was not cross checked with the DNA. TRBV21-1 is given as a pseudogene. The CDR3 length is 11 residues.

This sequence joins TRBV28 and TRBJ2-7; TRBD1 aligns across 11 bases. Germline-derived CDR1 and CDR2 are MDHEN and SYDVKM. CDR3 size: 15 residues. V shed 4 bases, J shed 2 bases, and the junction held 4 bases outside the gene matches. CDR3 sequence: CASSSWTGGAYEQYF. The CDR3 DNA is TGTGCCAGCAGTTCGTGGACAGGGGGCGCCTACGAGCAGTACTTC.

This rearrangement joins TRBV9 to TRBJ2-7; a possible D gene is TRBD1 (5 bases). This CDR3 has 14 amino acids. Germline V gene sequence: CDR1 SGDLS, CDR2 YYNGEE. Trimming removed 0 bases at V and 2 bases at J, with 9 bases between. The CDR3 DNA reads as TGTGCCAGCAGCGTAGAGGGGCCAACCTACGAGCAGTACTTC. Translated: CASSVEGPTYEQYF.

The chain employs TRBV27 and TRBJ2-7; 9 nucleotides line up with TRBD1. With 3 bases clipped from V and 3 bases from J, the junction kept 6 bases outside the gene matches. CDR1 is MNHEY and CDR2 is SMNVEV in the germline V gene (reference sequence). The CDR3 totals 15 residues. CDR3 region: CASSLVTGGIYEQYF. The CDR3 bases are TGTGCCAGCAGTTTGGTGACAGGGGGGATCTACGAGCAGTACTTC.

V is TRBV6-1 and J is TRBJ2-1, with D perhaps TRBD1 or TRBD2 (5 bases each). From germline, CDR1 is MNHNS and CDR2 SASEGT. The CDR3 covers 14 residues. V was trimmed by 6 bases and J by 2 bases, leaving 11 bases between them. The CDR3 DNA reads TGTGCCAGCAGGAGGGAACAGGCCTACAATGAGCAGTTCTTC. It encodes CASRREQAYNEQFF.

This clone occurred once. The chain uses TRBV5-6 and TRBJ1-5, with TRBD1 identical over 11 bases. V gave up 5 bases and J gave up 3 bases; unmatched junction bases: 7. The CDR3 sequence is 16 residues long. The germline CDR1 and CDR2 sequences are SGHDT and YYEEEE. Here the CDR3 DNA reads TGTGCCAGCAGTCGCGGACAGGGGGCTTACAATCAGCCCCAGCATTTT. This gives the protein CASSRGQGAYNQPQHF.

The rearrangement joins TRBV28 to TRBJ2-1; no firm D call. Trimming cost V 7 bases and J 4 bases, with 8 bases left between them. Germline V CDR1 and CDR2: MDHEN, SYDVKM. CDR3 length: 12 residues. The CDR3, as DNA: TGTGCCAGCACCCGGCCATACAATGAGCAGTTCTTC. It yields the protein CASTRPYNEQFF.